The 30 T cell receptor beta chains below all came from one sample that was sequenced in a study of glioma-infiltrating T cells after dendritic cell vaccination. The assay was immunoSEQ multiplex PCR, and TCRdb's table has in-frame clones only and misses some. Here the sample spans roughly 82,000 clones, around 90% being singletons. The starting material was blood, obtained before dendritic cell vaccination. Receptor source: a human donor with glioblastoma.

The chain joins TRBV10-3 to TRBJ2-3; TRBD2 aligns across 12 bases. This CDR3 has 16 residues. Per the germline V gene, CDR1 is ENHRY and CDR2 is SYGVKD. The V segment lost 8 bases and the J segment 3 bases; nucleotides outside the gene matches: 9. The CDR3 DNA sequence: TGTGCCATCGCCCTTGGGACTAGCGGGTTTACAGATACGCAGTATTTT. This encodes CAIALGTSGFTDTQYF.

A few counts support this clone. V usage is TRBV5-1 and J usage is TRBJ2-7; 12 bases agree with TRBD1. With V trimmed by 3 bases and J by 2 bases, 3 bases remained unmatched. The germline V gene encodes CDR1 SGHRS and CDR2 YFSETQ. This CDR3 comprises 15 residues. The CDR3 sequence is CASSSGQGATYEQYF. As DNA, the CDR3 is TGCGCCAGCAGCTCGGGACAGGGGGCCACCTACGAGCAGTACTTC.

This CDR3 is CASSQETGGWYGYTF. For the CDR3, the DNA is TGTGCCAGCAGCCAAGAGACAGGGGGTTGGTATGGCTACACCTTC. The rearrangement links TRBV4-2 to TRBJ1-2; 9 nucleotides agree with TRBD1. CDR3 length: 15 amino acids. Germline CDR1 reads LGHNA; CDR2 reads YNFKEQ. The J segment lost 5 bases and the V segment lost 0 bases, leaving 4 bases of the junction unmatched.

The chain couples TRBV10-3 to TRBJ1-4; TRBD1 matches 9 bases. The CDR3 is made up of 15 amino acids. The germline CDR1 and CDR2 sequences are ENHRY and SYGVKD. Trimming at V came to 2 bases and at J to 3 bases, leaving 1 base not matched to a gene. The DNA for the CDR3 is TGTGCCATCAGTGAGCGGACAGGGGCTAATGAAAAACTGTTTTTT. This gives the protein CAISERTGANEKLFF.

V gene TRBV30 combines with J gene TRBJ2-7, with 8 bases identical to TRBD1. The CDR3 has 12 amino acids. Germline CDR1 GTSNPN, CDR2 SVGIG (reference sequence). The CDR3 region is CVLTAGGHEQYF. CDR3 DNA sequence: TGTGTTTTAACGGCAGGGGGCCACGAGCAGTACTTC.

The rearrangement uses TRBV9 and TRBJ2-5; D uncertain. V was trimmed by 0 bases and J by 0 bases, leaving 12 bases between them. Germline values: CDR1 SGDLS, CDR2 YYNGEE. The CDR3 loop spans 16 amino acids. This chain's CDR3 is CASSVAPLSDQETQYF. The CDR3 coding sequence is TGTGCCAGCAGCGTAGCCCCACTCAGCGACCAAGAGACCCAGTACTTC.

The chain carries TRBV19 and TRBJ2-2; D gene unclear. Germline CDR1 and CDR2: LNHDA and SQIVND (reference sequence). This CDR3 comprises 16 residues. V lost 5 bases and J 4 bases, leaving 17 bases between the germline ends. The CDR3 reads CASSDLQTPSTGELFF. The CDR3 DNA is TGTGCCAGTAGTGACTTGCAGACTCCTAGCACCGGGGAGCTGTTTTTT. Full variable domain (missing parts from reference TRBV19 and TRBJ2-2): DGGITQSPKYLFRKEGQNVTLSCEQNLNHDAMYWYRQDPGQGLRLIYYSQIVNDFQKGDIAEGYSVSREKKESFPLTVTSAQKNPTAFYLCASSDLQTPSTGELFFGEGSRLTVL.

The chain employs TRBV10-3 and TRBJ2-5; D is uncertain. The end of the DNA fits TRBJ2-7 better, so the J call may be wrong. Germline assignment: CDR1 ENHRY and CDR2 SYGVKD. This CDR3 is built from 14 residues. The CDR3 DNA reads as TGTGCCATCAGTGAGGACGACTCCTCCTACGAGCAGTACTTC. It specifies CAISEDDSSYEQYF.

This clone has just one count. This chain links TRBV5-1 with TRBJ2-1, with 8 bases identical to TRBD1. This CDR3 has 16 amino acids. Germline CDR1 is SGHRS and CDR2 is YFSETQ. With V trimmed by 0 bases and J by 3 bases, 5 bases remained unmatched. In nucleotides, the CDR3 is TGCGCCAGCAGCTTGGCCTACGGGACAGGCTACAATGAGCAGTTCTTC. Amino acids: CASSLAYGTGYNEQFF.

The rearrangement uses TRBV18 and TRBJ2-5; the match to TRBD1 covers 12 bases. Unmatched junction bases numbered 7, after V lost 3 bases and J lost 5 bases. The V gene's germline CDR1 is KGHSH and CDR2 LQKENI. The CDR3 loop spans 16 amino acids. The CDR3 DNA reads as TGTGCCAGCTCACCGGGACAGGGGGCGCGAGGGGAGACCCAGTACTTC. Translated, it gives CASSPGQGARGETQYF.

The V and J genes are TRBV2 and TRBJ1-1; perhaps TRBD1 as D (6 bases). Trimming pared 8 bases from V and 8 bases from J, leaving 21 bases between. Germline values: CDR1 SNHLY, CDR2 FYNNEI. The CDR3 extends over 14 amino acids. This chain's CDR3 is CASSGTEWGQEAFF. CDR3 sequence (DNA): TGTGCCAGCTCAGGTACAGAGTGGGGGCAAGAAGCTTTCTTT.

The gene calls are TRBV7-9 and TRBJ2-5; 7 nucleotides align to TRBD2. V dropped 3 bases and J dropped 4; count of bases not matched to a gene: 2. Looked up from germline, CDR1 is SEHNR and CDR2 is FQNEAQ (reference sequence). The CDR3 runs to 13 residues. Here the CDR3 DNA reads TGTGCCAGCAGCTTCGCGGGAGCAGAGACCCAGTACTTC. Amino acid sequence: CASSFAGAETQYF.

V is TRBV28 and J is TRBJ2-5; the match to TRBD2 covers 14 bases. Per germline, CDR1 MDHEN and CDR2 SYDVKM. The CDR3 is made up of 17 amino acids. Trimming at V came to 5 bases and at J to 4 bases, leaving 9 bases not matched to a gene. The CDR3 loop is CASSIGGTSGRGETQYF. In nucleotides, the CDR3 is TGTGCCAGCAGTATTGGCGGGACTAGCGGGAGAGGAGAGACCCAGTACTTC.

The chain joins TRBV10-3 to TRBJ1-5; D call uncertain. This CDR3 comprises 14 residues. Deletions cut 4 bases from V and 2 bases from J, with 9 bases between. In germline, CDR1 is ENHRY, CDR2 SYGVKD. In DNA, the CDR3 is TGTGCCATCAGTGGCGAGTCGGGCAATCAGCCCCAGCATTTT. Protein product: CAISGESGNQPQHF.

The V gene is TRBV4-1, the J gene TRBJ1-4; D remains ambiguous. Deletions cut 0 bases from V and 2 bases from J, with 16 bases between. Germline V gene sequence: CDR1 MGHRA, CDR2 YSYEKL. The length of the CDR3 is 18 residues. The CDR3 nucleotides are TGCGCCAGCAGCCAAGATGCAGGTCGGATCCCGACTAATGAAAAACTGTTTTTT. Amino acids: CASSQDAGRIPTNEKLFF.

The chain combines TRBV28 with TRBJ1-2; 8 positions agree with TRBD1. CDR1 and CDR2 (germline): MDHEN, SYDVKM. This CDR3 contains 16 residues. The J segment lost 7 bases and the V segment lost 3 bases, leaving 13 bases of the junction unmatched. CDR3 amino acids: CASSLGQGAPGSGYTF. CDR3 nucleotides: TGTGCCAGCAGTTTGGGGCAGGGGGCGCCTGGATCTGGCTACACCTTC.

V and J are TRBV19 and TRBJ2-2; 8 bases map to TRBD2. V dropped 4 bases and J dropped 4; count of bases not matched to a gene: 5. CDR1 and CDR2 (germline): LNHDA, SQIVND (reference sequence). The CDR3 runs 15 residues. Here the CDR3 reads CASSTAGTSTGELFF. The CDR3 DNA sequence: TGTGCCAGTAGTACGGCCGGGACTAGCACCGGGGAGCTGTTTTTT.

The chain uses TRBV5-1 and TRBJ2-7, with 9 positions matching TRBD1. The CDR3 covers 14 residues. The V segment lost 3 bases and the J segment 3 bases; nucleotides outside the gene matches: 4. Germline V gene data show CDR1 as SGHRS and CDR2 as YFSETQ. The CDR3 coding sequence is TGCGCCAGCAGCTGGGGGACAGGGTACTACGAGCAGTACTTC. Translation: CASSWGTGYYEQYF.

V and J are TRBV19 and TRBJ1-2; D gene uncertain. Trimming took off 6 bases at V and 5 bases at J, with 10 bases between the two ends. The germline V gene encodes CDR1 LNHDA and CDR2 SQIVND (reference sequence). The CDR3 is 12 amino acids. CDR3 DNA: TGTGCCAGTAGCACCTCGGGGTATGGCTACACCTTC. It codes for CASSTSGYGYTF.

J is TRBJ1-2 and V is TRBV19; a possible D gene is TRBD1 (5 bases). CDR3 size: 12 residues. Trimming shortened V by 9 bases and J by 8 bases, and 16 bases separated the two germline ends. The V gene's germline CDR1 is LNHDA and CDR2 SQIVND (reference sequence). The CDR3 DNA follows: TGTGCCAGCCGCGGGGGGAGCCGCGGCTACACCTTC. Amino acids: CASRGGSRGYTF.

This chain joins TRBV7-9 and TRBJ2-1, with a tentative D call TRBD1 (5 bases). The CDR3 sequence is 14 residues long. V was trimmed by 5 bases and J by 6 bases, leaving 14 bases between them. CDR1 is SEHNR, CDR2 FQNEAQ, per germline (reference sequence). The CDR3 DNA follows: TGTGCCAGCAGCCCCGGGCCCCAGGGCAATGAGCAGTTCTTC. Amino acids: CASSPGPQGNEQFF.

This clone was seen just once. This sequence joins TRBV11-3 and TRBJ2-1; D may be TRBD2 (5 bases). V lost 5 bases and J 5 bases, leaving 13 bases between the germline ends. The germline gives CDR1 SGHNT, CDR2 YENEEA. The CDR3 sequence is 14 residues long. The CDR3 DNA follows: TGTGCCAGCAGCCCGCGGACTGGAAACAATGAGCAGTTCTTC. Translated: CASSPRTGNNEQFF.

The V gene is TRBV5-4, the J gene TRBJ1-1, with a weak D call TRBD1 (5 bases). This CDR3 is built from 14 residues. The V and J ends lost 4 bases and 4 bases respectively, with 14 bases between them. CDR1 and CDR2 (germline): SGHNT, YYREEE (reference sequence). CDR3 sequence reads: CASSPYRQSTEAFF. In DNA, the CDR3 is TGTGCCAGCAGCCCTTACCGACAGAGCACTGAAGCTTTCTTT.

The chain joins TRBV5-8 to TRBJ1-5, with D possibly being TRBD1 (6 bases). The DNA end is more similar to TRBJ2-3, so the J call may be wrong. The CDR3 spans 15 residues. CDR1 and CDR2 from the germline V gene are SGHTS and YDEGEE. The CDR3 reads CASSRGQNSNQPQYF. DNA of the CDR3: TGTGCCAGCAGTAGAGGACAGAATAGCAATCAGCCCCAGTATTTT.

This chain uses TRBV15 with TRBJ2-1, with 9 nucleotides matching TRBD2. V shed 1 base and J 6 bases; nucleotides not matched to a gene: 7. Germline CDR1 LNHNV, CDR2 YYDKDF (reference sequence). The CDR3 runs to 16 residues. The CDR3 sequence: CATSRAPGLAGNEQFF. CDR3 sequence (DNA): TGTGCCACCAGCAGAGCTCCGGGACTAGCCGGCAATGAGCAGTTCTTC.

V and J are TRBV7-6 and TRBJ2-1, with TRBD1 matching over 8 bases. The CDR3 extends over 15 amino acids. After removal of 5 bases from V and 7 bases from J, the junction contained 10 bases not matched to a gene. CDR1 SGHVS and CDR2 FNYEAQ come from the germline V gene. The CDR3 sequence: CASSAGGPFQNEQFF. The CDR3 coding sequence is TGTGCCAGCAGCGCAGGGGGCCCGTTTCAGAATGAGCAGTTCTTC.

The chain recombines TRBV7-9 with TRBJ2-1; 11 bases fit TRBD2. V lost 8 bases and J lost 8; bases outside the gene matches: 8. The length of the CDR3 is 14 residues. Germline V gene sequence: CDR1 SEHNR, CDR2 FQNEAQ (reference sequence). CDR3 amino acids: CASGQLAGEYEQFF. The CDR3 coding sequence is TGTGCCAGCGGCCAACTAGCGGGAGAGTATGAGCAGTTCTTC.

The CDR3, as DNA: TGTGCCAGCAGCTTGTCTAGCGGGGCTGTCCTCCCCTACGAGCAGTACTTC. Amino acid sequence: CASSLSSGAVLPYEQYF. The chain carries TRBV5-4 and TRBJ2-7; TRBD2 matches at 9 bases. Per germline, CDR1 SGHNT and CDR2 YYREEE (reference sequence). The CDR3 length is 17 residues. J lost 2 bases, V lost 1 base, and 10 bases had no gene match.

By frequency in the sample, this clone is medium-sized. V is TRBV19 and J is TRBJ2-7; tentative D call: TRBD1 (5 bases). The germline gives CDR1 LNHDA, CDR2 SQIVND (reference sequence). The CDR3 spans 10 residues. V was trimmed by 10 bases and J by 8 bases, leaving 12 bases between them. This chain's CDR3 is CATSQGQQYF. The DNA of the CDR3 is TGTGCCACCTCGCAGGGCCAGCAGTACTTC.

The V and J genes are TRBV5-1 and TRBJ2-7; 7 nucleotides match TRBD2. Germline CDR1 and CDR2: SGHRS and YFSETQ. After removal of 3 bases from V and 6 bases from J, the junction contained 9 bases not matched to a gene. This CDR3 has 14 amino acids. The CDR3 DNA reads TGCGCCAGCAGCTGGGGGGGAGGGTCCGTCGAGCAGTACTTC. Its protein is CASSWGGGSVEQYF.